This is a list of T cell receptor beta chains from one sample in a study of T cells in Graves' hyperthyroidism and ophthalmopathy. MiXCR, applied by TCRdb to the multiplex PCR reads, yields one record per CDR3 protein. The sample holds about 480,000 distinct CDR3 sequences, approximately 15% seen once. The sequenced material came from blood. Source of these receptors: a woman aged 18 to 35 with Graves' hyperthyroidism. Both conserved end residues are part of each CDR3. The D gene is left open where the match is weak. Expanded clones get a size class; other rows say once, few or many, or leave the size out.

>many|.|TRBJ1-6|TRBV27
CASSLSGGVPLHF
TGTGCCAGCAGTTTATCGGGGGGAGTACCCCTCCACTTT
>many|.|TRBJ2-1|TRBV12-3/TRBV12-4
CASSFDRDNEQFF
TGTGCCAGCAGTTTTGACCGGGACAATGAGCAGTTCTTC
>many|TRBD1|TRBJ1-5|TRBV6-1
CASSASWQGAFSNQPQHF
TGTGCCAGCAGCGCGTCGTGGCAGGGGGCTTTTAGCAATCAGCCCCAGCATTTT
>many|TRBD1|TRBJ2-7|TRBV19
CASSIGTGEIDEQYF
TGTGCCAGTAGTATAGGGACAGGGGAGATTGATGAGCAGTACTTC
>many|.|TRBJ1-2|TRBV10-3
CAISRDKNGYTF
TGTGCCATCAGCCGGGACAAGAATGGCTACACCTTC
>many|TRBD2|TRBJ2-1|TRBV11-1
CASSLGLADIYNEQFF
TGTGCCAGCAGCTTGGGACTAGCCGACATATACAATGAGCAGTTCTTC
>many|.|TRBJ2-5|TRBV12-3/TRBV12-4
CASSLYDQETQYF
TGTGCCAGCAGTTTATATGATCAAGAGACCCAGTACTTC
>many|TRBD2|TRBJ2-7|TRBV7-9
CASSQTSGGVQVYEQYF
TGTGCCAGCAGCCAGACTAGCGGGGGGGTCCAGGTCTACGAGCAGTACTTC
>many|TRBD2|TRBJ2-3|TRBV5-1
CASSLYSGRADTQYF
TGCGCCAGCAGCTTGTATAGCGGGAGGGCAGATACGCAGTATTTT
>many|.|TRBJ1-4|TRBV30
CAWSPGLSEKLFF
TGTGCCTGGAGTCCCGGACTGAGTGAAAAACTGTTTTTT
>many|TRBD2|TRBJ2-1|TRBV20-1
CSARDLAGQGGEQFF
TGCAGTGCTAGAGATCTAGCGGGACAAGGGGGTGAGCAGTTCTTC
>many|.|TRBJ1-5|TRBV9
CASSVGPMDTQPQHF
TGTGCCAGCAGCGTAGGCCCCATGGACACTCAGCCCCAGCATTTT
>.|TRBD2|TRBJ2-7|TRBV11-3
CASSQDGLAVEQYF
TGTGCCAGCAGCCAGGACGGACTAGCGGTCGAGCAGTACTTC
>many|.|TRBJ1-1|TRBV27
CASTNRPMNTEAFF
TGTGCCAGCACCAACCGCCCCATGAACACTGAAGCTTTCTTT
>.|TRBD1|TRBJ2-7|TRBV15
CATSSGTGLYEQYF
TGTGCCACCAGCAGCGGGACAGGGCTCTACGAGCAGTACTTC
>.|TRBD2|TRBJ2-7|TRBV9
CASSPSGSGYEQYF
TGTGCCAGCAGCCCTAGCGGGAGTGGATACGAGCAGTACTTC
>few|TRBD1|TRBJ1-1|TRBV5-1
CASSSNTGGNTEAFF
TGCGCCAGCAGCTCAAATACAGGGGGCAACACTGAAGCTTTCTTT
>few|.|TRBJ1-1|TRBV29-1
CSVAGDIHTEAFF
TGCAGCGTGGCAGGGGATATCCACACTGAAGCTTTCTTT
>.|TRBD1|TRBJ1-5|TRBV19
CASSTRTGGFYQPQHF
TGTGCCAGTAGTACCCGAACAGGGGGCTTTTATCAGCCCCAGCATTTT
>.|TRBD2|TRBJ2-5|TRBV20-1
CSARGLAGGETQYF
TGCAGTGCTAGGGGGCTAGCGGGAGGGGAGACCCAGTACTTC
>many|.|TRBJ1-2|TRBV18
CASSPTGSNYGYTF
TGTGCCAGCTCACCGACGGGGTCCAACTATGGCTACACCTTC
>many|.|TRBJ2-5|TRBV6-1
CASTITEGTKKTQYF
TGTGCCAGCACTATAACTGAAGGGACGAAAAAGACCCAGTACTTC
>many|.|TRBJ2-1|TRBV7-3
CASSLTESEQFF
TGTGCCAGCAGCTTAACGGAAAGTGAGCAGTTCTTC
>.|TRBD2|TRBJ2-5|TRBV5-1
CASSVGGRGETQYF
TGCGCCAGCAGCGTTGGAGGGAGGGGAGAGACCCAGTACTTC
>many|.|TRBJ1-5|TRBV6-5
CASSYRGLNQPQHF
TGTGCCAGCAGTTACAGGGGCCTCAATCAGCCCCAGCATTTT
>.|.|TRBJ2-7|TRBV10-1
CASSESRDAYEQYF
TGCGCCAGCAGTGAGTCGAGGGACGCCTACGAGCAGTACTTC
>few|TRBD1|TRBJ1-2|TRBV19
CASSKDRAGYTF
TGTGCCAGTAGTAAGGACAGGGCTGGCTACACCTTC
>many|.|TRBJ2-1|TRBV29-1
CSVERPNSYNEQFF
TGCAGCGTTGAACGCCCGAACTCCTACAATGAGCAGTTCTTC
>.|.|TRBJ2-7|TRBV13
CASSFLREAYEQYF
TGTGCCAGCAGCTTTCTGAGGGAGGCCTACGAGCAGTACTTC
>many|TRBD1|TRBJ1-6|TRBV11-2
CASSKDRGIRFSSYNSPLHF
TGTGCCAGCAGTAAAGACAGGGGCATTCGATTTAGCTCCTATAATTCACCCCTCCACTTT
>many|TRBD1|TRBJ1-1|TRBV5-1
CASNLGTGLNTEAFF
TGCGCCAGCAACCTAGGGACAGGCTTGAACACTGAAGCTTTCTTT
>many|TRBD1|TRBJ2-7|TRBV27
CASSRGTGYYEQYF
TGTGCCAGCAGTAGAGGGACAGGGTACTACGAGCAGTACTTC
>.|TRBD1|TRBJ1-1|TRBV30
CGWTGGANTEAFF
TGTGGCTGGACAGGGGGCGCGAACACTGAAGCTTTCTTT
>many|.|TRBJ1-1|TRBV12-3/TRBV12-4
CASSLGGLEAFF
TGTGCCAGCAGCCTCGGAGGATTAGAAGCTTTCTTT
>many|TRBD1|TRBJ1-6|TRBV12-3/TRBV12-4
CASSPTGGSNSPLHF
TGTGCCAGCAGCCCCACAGGGGGCTCTAATTCACCCCTCCACTTT
>few|TRBD1|TRBJ1-2|TRBV4-1
CASSQVGQGIYGYTF
TGCGCCAGCAGCCAAGTGGGACAGGGCATCTATGGCTACACCTTC
>few|TRBD1|TRBJ1-1|TRBV6-1
CASTRTGLVEAFF
TGTGCCAGCACCCGGACAGGGCTAGTTGAAGCTTTCTTT
>many|.|TRBJ2-1|TRBV3-1
CASSQDVGGNEQFF
TGTGCCAGCAGCCAAGATGTGGGTGGTAATGAGCAGTTCTTC
>few|TRBD1|TRBJ2-2|TRBV10-2
CASRTGAGELFF
TGCGCCAGCAGGACAGGGGCCGGGGAGCTGTTTTTT